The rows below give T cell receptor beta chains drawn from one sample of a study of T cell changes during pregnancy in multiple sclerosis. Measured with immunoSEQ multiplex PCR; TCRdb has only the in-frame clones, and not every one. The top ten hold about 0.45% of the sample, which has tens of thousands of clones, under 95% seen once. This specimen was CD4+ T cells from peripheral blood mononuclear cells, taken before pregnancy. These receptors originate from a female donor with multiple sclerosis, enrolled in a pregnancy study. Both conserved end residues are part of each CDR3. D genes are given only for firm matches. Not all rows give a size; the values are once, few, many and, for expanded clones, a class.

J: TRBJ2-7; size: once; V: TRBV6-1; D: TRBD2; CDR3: CASSELGTSGGEQYF; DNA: TGTGCCAGCAGTGAGTTAGGGACTAGCGGTGGAGAGCAGTACTTC
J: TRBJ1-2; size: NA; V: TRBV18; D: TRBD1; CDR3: CASSPAGQPNYGYTF; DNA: TGTGCCAGCTCACCCGCGGGACAGCCTAACTATGGCTACACCTTC
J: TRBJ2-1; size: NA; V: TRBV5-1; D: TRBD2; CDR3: CASSLGGLTSGSYNEQFF; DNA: TGCGCCAGCAGCTTGGGGGGGCTTACTAGCGGGTCCTACAATGAGCAGTTCTTC
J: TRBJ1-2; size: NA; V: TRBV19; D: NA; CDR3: CASSRGGLMPDNYGYTF; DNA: TGTGCCAGTAGCAGAGGTGGACTCATGCCCGATAACTATGGCTACACCTTC
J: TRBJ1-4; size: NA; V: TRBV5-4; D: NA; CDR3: CASSPNREKLFF; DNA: TGTGCCAGCAGCCCAAACAGGGAAAAACTGTTTTTT
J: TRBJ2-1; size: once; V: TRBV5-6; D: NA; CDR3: CASSLADEQFF; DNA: TGTGCCAGCAGCTTGGCCGATGAGCAGTTCTTC
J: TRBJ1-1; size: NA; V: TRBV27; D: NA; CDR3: CASSLRKQQKIEAFF; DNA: TGTGCCAGCAGTTTACGGAAACAGCAAAAAATCGAAGCTTTCTTT
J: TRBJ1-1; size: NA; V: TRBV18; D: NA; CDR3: CASSPTTGEAFF; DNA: TGTGCCAGCTCACCCACGACAGGCGAAGCTTTCTTT
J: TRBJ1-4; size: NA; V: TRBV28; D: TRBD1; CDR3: CASRPGQGSTNEKLFF; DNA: TGTGCCAGCAGGCCAGGACAGGGGTCGACTAATGAAAAACTGTTTTTT
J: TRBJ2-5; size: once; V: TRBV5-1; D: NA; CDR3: CASSLWGRQETQYF; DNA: TGCGCCAGCAGCTTGTGGGGCCGGCAAGAGACCCAGTACTTC
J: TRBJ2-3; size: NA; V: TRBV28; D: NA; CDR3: CASIDSSTDTQYF; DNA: TGTGCCAGCATCGACAGTAGCACAGATACGCAGTATTTT
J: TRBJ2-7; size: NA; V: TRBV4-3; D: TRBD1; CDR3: CASSQDLERGGQASYEQYF; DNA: TGCGCCAGCAGCCAAGATCTTGAACGAGGTGGACAGGCCTCCTACGAGCAGTACTTC
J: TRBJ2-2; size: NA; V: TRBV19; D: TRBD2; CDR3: CASSIAPQSAGVDTGELFF; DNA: TGTGCCAGTAGTATAGCCCCCCAATCAGCGGGAGTCGACACCGGGGAGCTGTTTTTT
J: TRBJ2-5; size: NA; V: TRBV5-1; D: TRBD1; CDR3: CASSQQGAQETQYF; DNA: TGCGCCAGCAGCCAACAGGGGGCCCAAGAGACCCAGTACTTC
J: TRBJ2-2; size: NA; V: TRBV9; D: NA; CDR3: CASSVTSTTTGELFF; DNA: TGTGCCAGCAGCGTTACTAGCACAACCACCGGGGAGCTGTTTTTT
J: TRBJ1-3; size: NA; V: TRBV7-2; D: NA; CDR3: CASSLAPLGSGNTIYF; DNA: TGTGCCAGCAGCTTAGCTCCTCTCGGTTCTGGAAACACCATATATTTT
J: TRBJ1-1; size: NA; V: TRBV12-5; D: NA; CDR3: CASDPGSGRRTEAFF; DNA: TGTGCTAGTGACCCAGGGTCGGGCAGACGCACTGAAGCTTTCTTT
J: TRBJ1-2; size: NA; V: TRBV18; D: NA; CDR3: CASSPSGEYGYTF; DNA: TGTGCCAGCTCCCCTTCAGGGGAATATGGCTACACCTTC
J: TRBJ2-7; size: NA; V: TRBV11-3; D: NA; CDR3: CASSLEAGEYYEQYF; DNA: TGTGCCAGCAGCTTAGAGGCAGGGGAATACTACGAGCAGTACTTC
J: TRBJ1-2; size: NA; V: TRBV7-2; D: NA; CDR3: CASSLNGIAGRYGYTF; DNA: TGTGCCAGCAGCTTAAACGGTATTGCAGGGCGCTATGGCTACACCTTC
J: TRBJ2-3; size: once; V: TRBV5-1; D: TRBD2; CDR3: CASSRLAGLTDTQYF; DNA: TGCGCCAGCAGCAGGCTAGCGGGACTCACAGATACGCAGTATTTT
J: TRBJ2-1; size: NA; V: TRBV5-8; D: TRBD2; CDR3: CASSLALRSGRIFEQFF; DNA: TGTGCCAGCAGCTTGGCCCTTCGTAGCGGGAGGATTTTTGAGCAGTTCTTC
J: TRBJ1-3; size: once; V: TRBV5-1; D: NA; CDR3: CASSYHRLQASSGNTIYF; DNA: TGCGCCAGCAGCTATCACCGCCTCCAGGCCAGCTCTGGAAACACCATATATTTT
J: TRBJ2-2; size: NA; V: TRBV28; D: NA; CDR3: CAGRRGSGELFF; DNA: TGTGCCGGCAGGAGGGGGTCCGGGGAGCTGTTTTTT
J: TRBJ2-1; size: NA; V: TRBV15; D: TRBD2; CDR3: CATSRDLARLAGLGNEQFF; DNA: TGTGCCACCAGCAGAGATCTCGCCCGACTAGCGGGGTTAGGGAATGAGCAGTTCTTC
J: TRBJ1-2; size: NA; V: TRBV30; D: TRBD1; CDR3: CAWRGQGSRGYTF; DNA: TGTGCCTGGAGAGGACAGGGATCGCGTGGCTACACCTTC
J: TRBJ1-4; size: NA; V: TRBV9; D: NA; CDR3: CASSGLQGELFF; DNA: TGTGCCAGCAGCGGATTACAGGGAGAACTGTTTTTT
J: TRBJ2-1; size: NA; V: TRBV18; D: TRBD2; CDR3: CASSQERGGRGNEQFF; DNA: TGTGCCAGCTCACAAGAGCGGGGGGGCAGAGGGAATGAGCAGTTCTTC
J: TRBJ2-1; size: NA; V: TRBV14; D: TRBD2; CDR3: CASSQDPGGFGRIDEQFF; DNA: TGTGCCAGCAGCCAAGATCCGGGAGGATTCGGGAGGATCGATGAGCAGTTCTTC
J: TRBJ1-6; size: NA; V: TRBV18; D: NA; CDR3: CASSALPVASPLHF; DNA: TGTGCCAGCTCAGCCCTTCCGGTCGCTTCACCCCTCCACTTT
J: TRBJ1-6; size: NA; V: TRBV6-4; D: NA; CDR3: CASSQVGGYNSPLHF; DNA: TGTGCCAGCAGCCAAGTGGGAGGCTATAATTCACCCCTCCACTTT
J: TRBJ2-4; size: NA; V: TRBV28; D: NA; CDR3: CASRPTGRSKNIQYF; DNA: TGTGCCAGCAGGCCGACAGGTCGGTCCAAAAACATTCAGTACTTC
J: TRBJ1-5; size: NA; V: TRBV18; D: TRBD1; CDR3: CASSPTGDDQPQHF; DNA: TGTGCCAGCTCACCGACAGGGGATGATCAGCCCCAGCATTTT
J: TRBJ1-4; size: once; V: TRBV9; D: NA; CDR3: CASSVGLPGDENEKLFF; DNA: TGTGCCAGCAGCGTTGGACTTCCAGGGGATGAAAATGAAAAACTGTTTTTT
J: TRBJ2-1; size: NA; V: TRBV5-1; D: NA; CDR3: CASSRSDGLSSYNEQFF; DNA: TGCGCCAGCAGCAGGTCGGACGGACTAAGCTCCTACAATGAGCAGTTCTTC
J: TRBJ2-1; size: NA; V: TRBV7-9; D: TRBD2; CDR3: CASSLVVGGPQGNEQFF; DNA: TGTGCCAGCAGCTTAGTGGTGGGAGGGCCTCAGGGCAATGAGCAGTTCTTC
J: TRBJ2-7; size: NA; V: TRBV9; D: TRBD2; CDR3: CASSVAPLAGIYEQYF; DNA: TGTGCCAGCAGCGTAGCCCCACTAGCGGGAATCTACGAGCAGTACTTC
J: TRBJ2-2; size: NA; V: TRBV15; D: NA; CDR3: CATSREVGDGELFF; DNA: TGTGCCACCAGCAGAGAAGTAGGGGACGGGGAGCTGTTTTTT
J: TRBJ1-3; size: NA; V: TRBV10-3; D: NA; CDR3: CAISVGRVDTIYF; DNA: TGTGCCATCAGTGTAGGCAGGGTGGACACCATATATTTT
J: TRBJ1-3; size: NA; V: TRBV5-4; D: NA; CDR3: CASRRGLTGNTIYF; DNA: TGTGCCAGCAGACGGGGTCTGACTGGAAACACCATATATTTT
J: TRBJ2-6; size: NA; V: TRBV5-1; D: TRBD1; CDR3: CASRTRQGEANVLTF; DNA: TGCGCCAGCAGAACCAGACAGGGAGAGGCCAACGTCCTGACTTTC